The rows below give T cell receptor beta chains drawn from one sample of a study of blood T cell repertoires in COVID-19. The repertoire was sequenced with immunoSEQ multiplex PCR; TCRdb's copy has only in-frame clones and lacks some. This table holds roughly 20,000 clones, 80% to 85% found once. Sequencing was done on a sample of peripheral blood. These TCRs come from a man aged 55 to 70 with acute or convalescent COVID-19. The conserved cysteine and the conserved F or W are not part of the CDR3 here.

TRBV7-9 14 ASSLGTGRGNQPQH
TRBV4-2 11 ASSQDFDRGQY
TRBV7-9 13 ASSLSSGSGNTIY
TRBV7-2 12 ASSFGGNNYGYT
TRBV6-1 14 ASSEFYGGTNTEAF
TRBV4-1 14 ASSQPPGVPVNEQF
TRBV5-4 11 ASSSLNTGELF
TRBV4-1 13 ASSLAGGNTGELF
TRBV7-2 12 ASSPDNDRDEQF
TRBV19 14 ASSRQFTGANEKLF
TRBV5-8 13 ASSLDRGLDYGYT
TRBV24-1 12 ATSRGTSTDTQY
TRBV30 12 AWSLERGGNEQF
TRBV10-3 11 AVRLTEGQPQH
TRBV11-2 14 ASSLEGQGLTYEQY
TRBV5-4 13 ASSPLGTGADTQY
TRBV27 12 ASRGQGVAYEQY
TRBV6-5 12 ASKVGAASYEQY
TRBV30 11 AWQTGEHYGYT
TRBV28 11 ASSSGTSWAQY
TRBV9 9 ATSGGYGYT
TRBV13 12 ASSWQVAGNTIY
TRBV2 10 ASRYYNSPLH
TRBV29-1 11 SVELEGRETQY
TRBV24-1 10 ATSDSRQPQH
TRBV7-6 11 ASSFRDNYGYT
TRBV19 12 ASNERLYGNTIY
TRBV4-2 14 ASSQDGGTANNEQF
TRBV7-6 13 ASSPGDYAGDTQY
TRBV11-2 12 ASSSTGSGNTIY
TRBV30 12 AWSRQTGDSPLH
TRBV5-5 13 ASTPGPGDTGELF
TRBV30 13 AWSAYTGGRETQY
TRBV7-3 13 ASSPTGVGDTEAF
TRBV20-1 9 SVRQAYEQY
TRBV27 11 ASRETGHYEQY
TRBV5-1 12 ASSLAGLGYEQY
TRBV29-1 13 SVETGTGVQETQY
TRBV18 14 ASSPTSVRGNSPLH
TRBV6-4 14 ASSEYRGPAKNIQY
TRBV15 13 ATSRDQDRGNEQF
TRBV5-1 14 ASSLAGQSLNEKLF
TRBV7-9 13 ASSSWDRYNSPLH
TRBV6-1 11 ASSNNPGETQY
TRBV6-5 13 ASAGTGGKGEKLF
TRBV5-4 13 ASSRQGGEKDTQY
TRBV6-5 13 ASYSRDRGLDTQY
TRBV2 12 ASTLREINEKLF
TRBV24-1 14 ATSDVPVLTGGELF
TRBV7-8 11 ASSLDRGSEQY
TRBV2 10 ATRGGYTEAF
TRBV4-1 12 ASSQVGTDYGYT
TRBV5-4 14 ASSGGRQGAGTEAF
TRBV12-5 11 ASGPGSGNTIY